One sample yielded the 28 T cell receptor beta chains listed below, sequenced in a study of T cells in Graves' hyperthyroidism and ophthalmopathy. The investigators amplified TCR beta CDR3 regions from RNA transcripts. The primer set for the first-round RT-PCR of the TCR CDR3 was HTBI. MiXCR, run by TCRdb on the multiplex PCR reads, gives a single entry per CDR3 protein. The sample records about 610,000 distinct CDR3 sequences, approximately 15% being singletons. The material sequenced was blood. These receptors were taken from a woman aged 40-49 years with Graves' ophthalmopathy.

This clonotype was observed at least ten times. The chain uses TRBV20-1 and TRBJ2-7; TRBD2 agrees at 9 bases. Germline V CDR1 and CDR2: DFQATT, SNEGSKA (reference sequence). V dropped 6 bases and J dropped 4; count of bases not matched to a gene: 10. The CDR3 is 14 residues long. The CDR3 DNA reads as TGCAGTGCCGCGCATCCGGGACTAGCATACGAGCAGTACTTC. Its protein is CSAAHPGLAYEQYF.

The table lists this clonotype with a few counts. The V gene is TRBV5-1, the J gene TRBJ1-2; the match to TRBD1 covers 9 bases. Losses at the gene ends were 2 bases for V and 7 bases for J; bases not matched to a gene: 6. The CDR3 loop spans 14 amino acids. In germline, CDR1 is SGHRS, CDR2 YFSETQ. The CDR3 loop reads CASSLQGATSGYTF. The CDR3 region has the DNA TGCGCCAGCAGCTTACAGGGGGCGACTAGTGGCTACACCTTC.

This clonotype has a count of ten or more. This sequence joins TRBV30 and TRBJ2-1; 11 nucleotides line up with TRBD1. Trimming took 0 bases from V and 8 from J; bases not matched to a gene: 6. CDR3 length: 15 residues. Germline V gene sequence: CDR1 GTSNPN, CDR2 SVGIG (reference sequence). The CDR3 protein is CAWSVGTGGYDEQFF. For the CDR3, the DNA is TGTGCCTGGAGTGTAGGGACAGGGGGTTATGATGAGCAGTTCTTC.

This clonotype has a count of ten or more. This chain uses TRBV5-1 with TRBJ2-1; 10 positions match TRBD2. In germline, CDR1 is SGHRS, CDR2 YFSETQ. The J segment lost 7 bases and the V segment lost 3 bases, leaving 7 bases of the junction unmatched. The CDR3 spans 15 residues. Here the CDR3 reads CASSSAGGPDNEQFF. The CDR3 DNA reads TGCGCCAGCAGCTCAGCGGGGGGGCCGGATAATGAGCAGTTCTTC.

This clonotype was detected only a few times. J is TRBJ2-7 and V is TRBV29-1; a possible D gene is TRBD2 (5 bases). The CDR3 covers 15 residues. Trimming removed 7 bases from V and 2 bases from J, with 21 bases in between. The germline V gene has CDR1 SQVTM and CDR2 ANQGSEA. Here the CDR3 DNA reads TGCAGCGCCACAATGGTAAACCGGGAACCCTACGAGCAGTACTTC. Translation gives CSATMVNREPYEQYF.

There are many counts of this clonotype. The genes are TRBV2 and TRBJ2-3, with D perhaps TRBD2 (6 bases). The V end was cut by 7 bases, the J end by 6 bases, with 17 bases between. The CDR3 contains 14 residues. The V gene's germline CDR1 is SNHLY and CDR2 FYNNEI. CDR3 coding DNA: TGTGCCAGCAAACCCCGCCTAGCGCACGATACGCAGTATTTT. Amino acid sequence: CASKPRLAHDTQYF.

At least ten counts were recorded for this clonotype. The V and J genes are TRBV20-1 and TRBJ2-1, with a possible D match to TRBD2 (6 bases). CDR3 length: 14 residues. Trimming removed 6 bases at V and 5 bases at J, with 17 bases between. Germline V CDR1 and CDR2: DFQATT, SNEGSKA (reference sequence). CDR3 sequence: CSANVGGKNNEQFF. The CDR3 DNA reads TGCAGTGCCAATGTTGGGGGGAAAAACAATGAGCAGTTCTTC.

This clonotype was observed a handful of times. The V gene is TRBV20-1, the J gene TRBJ2-7; 9 bases are shared with TRBD1. V shed 3 bases, J shed 5 bases, and the junction held 8 bases outside the gene matches. The CDR3 has 14 amino acids. The germline gives CDR1 DFQATT, CDR2 SNEGSKA (reference sequence). The CDR3 protein is CSASWGTGSHEQYF. In DNA, the CDR3 is TGCAGTGCTAGTTGGGGGACAGGGTCCCACGAGCAGTACTTC.

This clonotype has a single count. The chain couples TRBV19 to TRBJ2-1; D perhaps matches TRBD1 (6 bases). This CDR3 region has 15 residues. Germline CDR1 is LNHDA and CDR2 is SQIVND (reference sequence). Deletions cut 2 bases from V and 4 bases from J, with 12 bases between. CDR3 coding DNA: TGTGCCAGTAGTATACTCACAGGGTTTTACAATGAGCAGTTCTTC. Translation gives CASSILTGFYNEQFF.

The V gene is TRBV20-1, the J gene TRBJ2-2, with 8 bases aligning to TRBD2. Germline-derived CDR1 and CDR2 are DFQATT and SNEGSKA (reference sequence). This CDR3 is 16 amino acids long. After removal of 2 bases from V and 0 bases from J, the junction contained 5 bases not matched to a gene. CDR3: CSARIPTSANTGELFF. The DNA of the CDR3 is TGCAGTGCTAGAATCCCGACTAGCGCGAACACCGGGGAGCTGTTTTTT.

V usage is TRBV10-3 and J usage is TRBJ2-1, with D perhaps TRBD1 (6 bases). This CDR3 contains 14 residues. Germline V gene lookup returns CDR1 ENHRY and CDR2 SYGVKD. The V end was cut by 2 bases, the J end by 4 bases, with 9 bases between. The CDR3 protein is CAISEADRYNEQFF. The DNA for the CDR3 is TGTGCCATCAGTGAGGCGGACAGATACAATGAGCAGTTCTTC.

Turning to this clonotype: This may stem from a read error, because a much larger clone lies one nucleotide away. The V gene is TRBV6-1, the J gene TRBJ2-1; 7 bases align to TRBD2. Trimming cost V 10 bases and J 4 bases; bases outside gene matches: 10. CDR1 is MNHNS, CDR2 SASEGT, per germline. The CDR3 extends over 14 amino acids. As DNA, the CDR3 is TGTGCCAATTTTAGCGGGCCGTTATACAATGAGCAGTTCTTC. Residues: CANFSGPLYNEQFF.

This clonotype was counted a single time. The chain joins TRBV20-1 to TRBJ1-1, with D possibly matching TRBD1 (5 bases). The CDR3 length is 13 residues. Germline V gene sequence: CDR1 DFQATT, CDR2 SNEGSKA (reference sequence). The CDR3 nucleotides are TGCAGCGTAGTGGGGCACTTGAGCACTGAAGCTTTCTTT. Its translation is CSVVGHLSTEAFF.

This clonotype was seen more than once but under ten times. The CDR3 carries no conserved terminal phenylalanine or tryptophan, so it likely arises from a read error. The chain has TRBV7-9 and TRBJ2-1; D unclear. Germline V gene sequence: CDR1 SEHNR, CDR2 FQNEAQ (reference sequence). Trimming pared 3 bases from V and 8 bases from J, leaving 14 bases between. The CDR3 runs 14 residues. The CDR3: CASSLGEARHEQFL. In nucleotides, the CDR3 is TGTGCCAGCAGCTTGGGTGAGGCTCGCCATGAGCAGTTCCTC.

This clonotype was detected many times. CDR3 nucleotide sequence: TGCAGTGCTAGATCAGGGGCCTCCTATAATTCACCCCTCCACTTT. Translating gives CSARSGASYNSPLHF. The V call is TRBV20-1, the J call TRBJ1-6; possibly TRBD1 for D (6 bases). The CDR3 is made up of 15 amino acids. Trimming shortened V by 2 bases and J by 0 bases, and 8 bases separated the two germline ends. Germline CDR1 and CDR2: DFQATT and SNEGSKA (reference sequence).

Only a few counts were recorded for this clonotype. The rearrangement uses TRBV29-1 and TRBJ2-3; 7 bases line up with TRBD2. Trimming at V came to 2 bases and at J to 9 bases, leaving 2 bases not matched to a gene. The germline CDR1 and CDR2 sequences are SQVTM and ANQGSEA. This CDR3 contains 11 residues. CDR3 sequence: CSVEYGGTQYF. The DNA for the CDR3 is TGCAGCGTTGAATACGGGGGGACGCAGTATTTT.

This chain's CDR3 is CASSHGTGDTGELFF. In nucleotides, the CDR3 is TGTGCCAGCAGTCACGGTACAGGTGACACCGGGGAGCTGTTTTTT. The chain uses TRBV6-5 and TRBJ2-2; TRBD1 might be the D (5 bases). The length of the CDR3 is 15 residues. Trimming stripped 5 bases from V and 3 bases from J, with 13 bases between. The germline V gene encodes CDR1 MNHEY and CDR2 SVGAGI.

V and J are TRBV7-3 and TRBJ2-3; 9 bases align to TRBD2. V trimming: 3 bases; J trimming: 6 bases; junction bases outside the gene matches: 10. This CDR3 has 16 residues. In germline, CDR1 is SGHTA, CDR2 FQGTGA. The CDR3 DNA reads as TGTGCCAGCAGCTTTAATGCGGGGGGGCAATGGGATACGCAGTATTTT. Its protein product is CASSFNAGGQWDTQYF.

Many counts were recorded for this clonotype. The CDR3 DNA reads TGTGCCAGCAGTCCCCGGACAGGGAGCCGAATGAACACTGAAGCTTTCTTT. Translated, it gives CASSPRTGSRMNTEAFF. V is TRBV27 and J is TRBJ1-1, with 8 bases matching TRBD1. The CDR3 has 17 amino acids. The V segment lost 5 bases and the J segment 0 bases; nucleotides outside the gene matches: 11. Germline V CDR1 and CDR2: MNHEY, SMNVEV (reference sequence).

This clonotype appeared many times. The chain has TRBV18 and TRBJ2-1; D gene uncertain. Trimming cost V 3 bases and J 7 bases, with 19 bases left between them. CDR3 length: 16 residues. Germline V gene data show CDR1 as KGHSH and CDR2 as LQKENI. DNA of the CDR3: TGTGCCAGCTCACCTAACCTACCTGGGTTATTTAATGAGCAGTTCTTC. Translated, it gives CASSPNLPGLFNEQFF.

This clonotype was picked up a small number of times. This sequence joins TRBV5-1 and TRBJ2-3, with 8 bases that match TRBD2. The CDR3 sequence is 16 residues long. The V gene end was trimmed by 1 base and the J gene end by 4 bases; junction bases not matched to a gene: 8. Germline-derived CDR1 and CDR2 are SGHRS and YFSETQ. CDR3 coding DNA: TGCGCCAGCAGCTTGAGTTTTCCGGGAGGGGCAGATACGCAGTATTTT. Its protein is CASSLSFPGGADTQYF.

Regarding this clonotype: A much larger clone is a single base away; this may be a read error. A read error is likely, as this CDR3 ends without the conserved phenylalanine or tryptophan. The rearrangement joins TRBV6-2 or TRBV6-3 to TRBJ2-3, with 7 positions matching TRBD1. Germline V CDR1 and CDR2: MNHEY, SVGEGT. The V segment lost 2 bases and the J segment 0 bases; nucleotides outside the gene matches: 5. The CDR3 covers 16 residues. CDR3 amino acids: CASSYPGQFSTDTQYC. The CDR3 coding sequence is TGTGCCAGCAGTTACCCGGGACAGTTTAGCACAGATACGCAGTATTGT.

This clonotype was seen at least ten times. The chain carries TRBV12-3 or TRBV12-4 and TRBJ1-2; the D gene is possibly TRBD1 (5 bases). The CDR3 is 13 amino acids. V lost 5 bases to trimming and J lost 8 bases, with 15 bases between them. CDR3 protein: CASSKQGSLGYTF. The DNA for the CDR3 is TGTGCCAGCAGTAAGCAGGGTTCACTAGGCTACACCTTC.

This clonotype was observed a few times. CDR3 bases: TGTGCCACCAGCAGAGATTTTACGGGCGGGCGTAATGAAAAACTGTTTTTT. Its translation is CATSRDFTGGRNEKLFF. The chain has TRBV15 and TRBJ1-4; unclear D gene. The germline V and J ends were trimmed by 0 bases and 4 bases, with 15 bases remaining between them. The CDR3 has 17 residues. The germline gives CDR1 LNHNV, CDR2 YYDKDF (reference sequence).

This clonotype occurred many times. The chain recombines TRBV28 with TRBJ2-7; D unclear. Deletions cut 4 bases from V and 0 bases from J, with 13 bases between. CDR1 is MDHEN, CDR2 SYDVKM, per germline. CDR3 size: 15 residues. DNA for the CDR3: TGTGCCAGCAGTTCCCCCACCGCGGCCTCCTACGAGCAGTACTTC. This gives the protein CASSSPTAASYEQYF. Complete variable domain (other parts from reference TRBV28 and TRBJ2-7): DVKVTQSSRYLVKRTGEKVFLECVQDMDHENMFWYRQDPGLGLRLIYFSYDVKMKEKGDIPEGYSVSREKKERFSLILESASTNQTSMYLCASSSPTAASYEQYFGPGTRLTVT.

Ten or more counts support this clonotype. The chain combines TRBV6-1 with TRBJ2-7, with 9 positions matching TRBD1. CDR3 length: 14 amino acids. Germline CDR1 reads MNHNS; CDR2 reads SASEGT. V lost 5 bases, J lost 4 bases, and 6 bases stayed unmatched. This CDR3 reads CASSYLGQGYEQYF. In nucleotides, the CDR3 is TGTGCCAGCAGTTATTTAGGACAGGGGTACGAGCAGTACTTC.

V usage is TRBV27 and J usage is TRBJ1-6; no firm D call. Between the trimmed V and J ends, which lost 7 bases and 11 bases, there was a span of 21 bases. Germline-derived CDR1 and CDR2 are MNHEY and SMNVEV (reference sequence). The CDR3 has 15 amino acids. CDR3: CASTPDRGGNPPLHF. CDR3 DNA: TGTGCCAGCACCCCCGACCGCGGTGGCAATCCACCCCTCCACTTT.

This clonotype was detected ten times or more. This chain connects TRBV11-2 to TRBJ1-3; 8 nucleotides line up with TRBD1. Germline assignment: CDR1 SGHAT and CDR2 FQNNGV. CDR3 length: 16 amino acids. Trimming removed 5 bases from V and 3 bases from J; junction bases left unmatched: 9. The CDR3 coding sequence is TGTGCCAGCAGCCGGCAGGGGGCGATTGGTGGAAACACCATATATTTT. Its protein product is CASSRQGAIGGNTIYF.